This T cell receptor (beta chain) was documented in a study of blood T cell repertoires in COVID-19. For the study at large: From T cells, B-cell-depleted T cells, or PBMCs came the material, which was cDNA or gDNA.

Original methodology: The authors estimated nucleated cell counts from reference gene primer amplification. TCRdb keeps only in-frame clones here, not all; method: immunoSEQ multiplex PCR. V and J calls and clone size follow that table, whereas D and trimming were derived from the DNA. The sample includes 210,000 or so clones, 88% of them seen just once. The clonotype comes from a young man with active or convalescent COVID-19. Sequencing input: peripheral blood.

The CDR3 region is CASSPFQGNEQFF. The CDR3 DNA reads as TGTGCCAGCTCACCTTTCCAGGGCAATGAGCAGTTCTTC. The V and J genes are TRBV18 and TRBJ2-1; TRBD1 might be the D (5 bases). The CDR3 totals 13 residues. V was clipped by 3 bases and J by 6 bases, with 9 bases between them. Germline loops: CDR1 KGHSH, CDR2 LQKENI.